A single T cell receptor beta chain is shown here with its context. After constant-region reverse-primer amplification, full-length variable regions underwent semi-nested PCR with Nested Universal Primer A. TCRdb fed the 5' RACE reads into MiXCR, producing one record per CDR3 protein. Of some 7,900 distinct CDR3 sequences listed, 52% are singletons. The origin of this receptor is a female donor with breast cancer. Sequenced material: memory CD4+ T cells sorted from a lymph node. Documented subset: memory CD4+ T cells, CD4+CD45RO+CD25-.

The CDR3 protein is CASSRSGTDQPQHF. CDR3 bases: TGTGCCAGCAGTCGCTCCGGGACCGATCAGCCCCAGCATTTT. The genes are TRBV12-3 or TRBV12-4 and TRBJ1-5; weak D call: TRBD1 (5 bases). The ends were cut back, 5 bases at V and 5 bases at J, with 13 bases in the middle. CDR3 length: 14 residues.